These T cell receptor beta chains were read from a single sample in a study of CD8+CD57+ T cells in acquired aplastic anemia. Using its own MiXCR run on the reads, TCRdb lists one record per CDR3 protein. The repertoire has around 200,000 distinct CDR3 sequences, under 65% of them found once; the top ten carry approximately 30%. Material: sorted CD4+, CD8+, or CD8+CD57+ T cells (not recorded which) from PBMCs. The receptors stem from a human donor in good health. CDR3s include the opening cysteine and the closing phenylalanine or tryptophan. A D gene is named only where the DNA matches it firmly. Size is stated for part of the rows, as once, few or many counts, or as a class when the clone is expanded.

V	D	J	size	CDR3	DNA
TRBV25-1	TRBD1	TRBJ1-6	-	CASGRQGDNSPLHF	TGTGCCAGCGGCAGACAGGGAGATAATTCACCCCTCCACTTT
TRBV10-3	-	TRBJ2-7	-	CASSLNVNRGGEQYF	TGTGCCAGCAGCTTAAATGTAAACCGAGGAGGCGAGCAGTACTTC
TRBV7-2	TRBD2	TRBJ2-7	-	CASSLASGGDTYEQYF	TGTGCCAGCAGCTTAGCGAGCGGGGGCGATACTTATGAGCAGTACTTC
TRBV7-8	-	TRBJ1-1	-	CASSLDLRTEAFF	TGTGCCAGCAGCTTAGATCTAAGAACTGAAGCTTTCTTT
TRBV7-2	-	TRBJ2-7	-	CASSTTDEGEQYF	TGTGCCAGCAGCACAACCGACGAGGGGGAGCAGTACTTC
TRBV9	-	TRBJ1-6	-	CASKEQGSNSPLHF	TGTGCCAGCAAAGAACAGGGCTCGAATTCACCCCTCCACTTT
TRBV29-1	TRBD1	TRBJ1-1	once	CSVIDREYGGTEAFF	TGCAGCGTTATCGACAGGGAGTATGGGGGCACTGAAGCTTTCTTT
TRBV2	TRBD1	TRBJ2-3	-	CASSQGDRGDTQYF	TGCGCCAGCAGCCAAGGTGACAGGGGAGATACGCAGTATTTT
TRBV10-3	TRBD2	TRBJ2-5	-	CAISDGTSGGETQYF	TGTGCCATCAGTGACGGGACTAGCGGGGGAGAGACCCAGTACTTC
TRBV7-4	TRBD2	TRBJ2-1	-	CASSQLLAGECNEQFF	TGTGCCAGCAGCCAGCTACTAGCGGGGGAATGCAATGAGCAGTTCTTC
TRBV7-7	-	TRBJ2-1	-	CASSLDSVGANEQFF	TGTGCTAGCAGCTTAGACTCTGTGGGGGCCAATGAGCAGTTCTTC
TRBV7-9	-	TRBJ1-2	few	CASSLWARDNGYTF	TGTGCCAGCAGCTTATGGGCCAGGGACAATGGCTACACCTTC
TRBV29-1	TRBD2	TRBJ2-3	few	CSVLRLANTDTQYF	TGCAGCGTTCTCCGACTAGCGAACACAGATACGCAGTATTTT
TRBV28	-	TRBJ2-1	many	CASSWVRGYNEQFF	TGTGCCAGCAGTTGGGTCAGGGGATACAATGAGCAGTTCTTC
TRBV24-1	-	TRBJ2-2	-	CATSDLRAEKTGELFF	TGTGCCACCAGTGATTTACGGGCGGAGAAAACCGGGGAGCTGTTTTTT
TRBV11-3	-	TRBJ2-7	-	CASSSREGNRGEQYF	TGTGCCAGCAGCTCCCGAGAGGGTAATAGGGGGGAGCAGTACTTC
TRBV7-6	-	TRBJ1-2	-	CASSLKSGAAGYTF	TGTGCCAGCAGCTTAAAATCGGGGGCAGCTGGCTACACCTTC
TRBV7-2	-	TRBJ1-1	-	CASSLEPTSRGENTEAFF	TGTGCCAGCAGCTTAGAACCCACTAGCAGGGGCGAGAACACTGAAGCTTTCTTT
TRBV29-1	-	TRBJ1-2	-	CSVTDTYGYTF	TGCAGCGTGACAGATACCTATGGCTACACCTTC
TRBV2	-	TRBJ2-7	-	CASSGQETYEQYF	TGTGCCAGCAGCGGTCAGGAGACCTACGAGCAGTACTTC
TRBV7-8	-	TRBJ1-1	-	CASSWTMDTEAFF	TGTGCCAGCAGCTGGACGATGGACACTGAAGCTTTCTTT
TRBV20-1	TRBD2	TRBJ2-5	-	CSATGTSGSYNEQYF	TGCAGTGCTACCGGGACTAGCGGTTCCTACAATGAGCAGTACTTC
TRBV10-1	-	TRBJ2-7	few	CASRGDTLPYEQYF	TGCGCCAGCAGAGGGGACACCCTTCCCTACGAGCAGTACTTC
TRBV20-1	-	TRBJ2-6	-	CSARFAAGASVLTF	TGCAGTGCTCGCTTCGCCGCTGGGGCCAGCGTCCTGACTTTC
TRBV5-4	TRBD2	TRBJ2-1	-	CASSYATSGGPSGEQFF	TGTGCCAGCAGCTACGCGACTAGCGGGGGCCCATCAGGTGAGCAGTTCTTC
TRBV24-1	-	TRBJ1-1	many	CATSLGVEAFF	TGTGCCACCAGTTTGGGGGTTGAAGCTTTCTTT
TRBV9	TRBD1	TRBJ1-6	-	CASSTTPGGPSIFSPLHF	TGTGCCAGCAGCACAACCCCAGGGGGCCCCTCGATCTTCTCACCCCTCCACTTT
TRBV9	TRBD2	TRBJ2-1	-	CASSVAGGSEQFF	TGTGCCAGCAGCGTAGCGGGGGGGAGTGAGCAGTTCTTC
TRBV4-1	-	TRBJ1-1	many	CASSQDPGANTEAFF	TGCGCCAGCAGCCAAGATCCAGGGGCGAACACTGAAGCTTTCTTT
TRBV19	-	TRBJ2-6	few	CASSPNPAGANVLTF	TGTGCCAGTAGTCCGAACCCTGCTGGGGCCAACGTCCTGACTTTC
TRBV24-1	TRBD1	TRBJ1-1	once	CATSDETGLAFF	TGTGCCACCAGTGATGAGACAGGGTTAGCTTTCTTT
TRBV7-3	-	TRBJ1-1	-	CASSFGGDTEAFF	TGTGCCAGCAGCTTTGGGGGGGACACTGAAGCTTTCTTT
TRBV20-1	TRBD2	TRBJ2-5	-	CSAARTSGSLETQYF	TGCAGTGCTGCCCGGACTAGCGGGAGTCTAGAGACCCAGTACTTC
TRBV9	-	TRBJ2-3	-	CASSVHRDGTDTQYF	TGTGCCAGCAGCGTACACCGGGACGGCACAGATACGCAGTATTTT
TRBV27	-	TRBJ1-1	-	CASSFLPGKMNTEAFF	TGTGCCAGCAGCTTCCTTCCGGGAAAGATGAACACTGAAGCTTTCTTT
TRBV19	TRBD1	TRBJ1-5	-	CASSTQDRGNQPQHF	TGTGCCAGTAGTACCCAAGACAGGGGCAATCAGCCCCAGCATTTT
TRBV29-1	-	TRBJ2-7	many	CSVGTGSGEQYF	TGCAGCGTTGGCACGGGGTCTGGGGAGCAGTACTTC
TRBV9	-	TRBJ2-7	-	CDSSVQGKDYEQYF	TGTGACAGCAGCGTACAGGGAAAGGACTACGAGCAGTACTTT
TRBV9	-	TRBJ1-5	-	CASSSAGYSNQPQHF	TGTGCCAGCAGCTCAGCAGGGTATAGCAATCAGCCCCAGCATTTT
TRBV7-3	-	TRBJ2-5	-	CASSLDNRGTQYF	TGTGCCAGCAGCTTAGATAACCGGGGAACCCAGTACTTC
TRBV5-5	TRBD1	TRBJ1-2	-	CASSSGTANHYGYTF	TGTGCCAGCAGCTCTGGGACAGCGAACCACTATGGCTACACCTTC
TRBV29-1	-	TRBJ2-3	-	CSVEGGGTDTQYF	TGCAGCGTTGAAGGAGGTGGCACAGATACGCAGTATTTT
TRBV5-1	-	TRBJ2-6	-	CASSLVGLGANVLTF	TGCGCCAGCAGCTTGGTAGGGCTAGGGGCCAACGTCCTGACTTTC
TRBV20-1	TRBD1	TRBJ1-1	-	CSAIRGTVTEAFF	TGCAGTGCCATCCGCGGGACAGTCACTGAAGCTTTCTTT
TRBV7-9	TRBD1	TRBJ2-7	-	CASSPTGGHEQYF	TGTGCCAGCAGCCCGACAGGGGGTCACGAGCAGTACTTC
TRBV7-9	TRBD1	TRBJ2-7	-	CASSYTGTGAYEQYF	TGTGCCAGCAGTTATACCGGGACAGGGGCCTACGAGCAGTACTTC
TRBV6-4	TRBD1	TRBJ1-6	-	CASSDSPGQCLNSPLHF	TGTGCCAGCAGTGACTCTCCGGGACAGTGCCTTAATTCACCCCTCCACTTT
TRBV4-1	TRBD1	TRBJ1-1	many	CASSQGGTVREAFF	TGCGCCAGCAGCCAAGGGGGGACAGTACGTGAAGCTTTCTTT
TRBV15	TRBD1	TRBJ2-1	-	CATSVGTGAYNEQFF	TGTGCCACCAGCGTCGGGACAGGGGCCTACAATGAGCAGTTCTTC
TRBV7-7	TRBD2	TRBJ2-1	many	CASSFSAGDQQFF	TGTGCTAGCAGCTTTTCAGCGGGAGATCAGCAGTTCTTC
TRBV7-9	-	TRBJ1-4	few	CASSFFQGNEKLFF	TGTGCCAGCAGCTTCTTCCAGGGTAATGAAAAACTGTTTTTT
TRBV9	-	TRBJ2-3	-	CASSVGLRDTQYF	TGTGCCAGCAGCGTAGGCTTACGGGATACGCAGTATTTT
TRBV4-1	TRBD1	TRBJ2-7	-	CASSQHPDRRSYEQYF	TGCGCCAGCAGCCAGCACCCGGACAGGCGATCCTACGAGCAGTACTTC
TRBV7-3	-	TRBJ2-1	-	CASSKGDYNEQFF	TGTGCCAGCAGCAAAGGGGATTACAATGAGCAGTTCTTC
TRBV10-3	-	TRBJ2-2	many	CAISLTGELFF	TGTGCCATCAGCCTCACCGGGGAGCTGTTTTTT
TRBV5-6	-	TRBJ2-7	-	CASSFGGEQHF	TGTGCCAGCAGCTTCGGGGGCGAGCAGCACTTC
TRBV6-1	TRBD1	TRBJ2-7	-	CASRYDRAKTYEQYF	TGTGCCAGCAGATATGACAGGGCTAAGACCTACGAGCAGTACTTC
TRBV20-1	TRBD1	TRBJ1-5	few	CSATGTGDGNQPQHF	TGCAGTGCTACCGGGACAGGGGATGGAAATCAGCCCCAGCATTTT
TRBV9	TRBD1	TRBJ1-1	once	CASSGTGPEAFF	TGTGCCAGCAGCGGGACAGGGCCTGAAGCTTTCTTT
TRBV5-4	-	TRBJ2-1	many	CASSLSGAFGNEQFF	TGTGCCAGCAGCTTGTCCGGGGCCTTCGGAAATGAGCAGTTCTTC